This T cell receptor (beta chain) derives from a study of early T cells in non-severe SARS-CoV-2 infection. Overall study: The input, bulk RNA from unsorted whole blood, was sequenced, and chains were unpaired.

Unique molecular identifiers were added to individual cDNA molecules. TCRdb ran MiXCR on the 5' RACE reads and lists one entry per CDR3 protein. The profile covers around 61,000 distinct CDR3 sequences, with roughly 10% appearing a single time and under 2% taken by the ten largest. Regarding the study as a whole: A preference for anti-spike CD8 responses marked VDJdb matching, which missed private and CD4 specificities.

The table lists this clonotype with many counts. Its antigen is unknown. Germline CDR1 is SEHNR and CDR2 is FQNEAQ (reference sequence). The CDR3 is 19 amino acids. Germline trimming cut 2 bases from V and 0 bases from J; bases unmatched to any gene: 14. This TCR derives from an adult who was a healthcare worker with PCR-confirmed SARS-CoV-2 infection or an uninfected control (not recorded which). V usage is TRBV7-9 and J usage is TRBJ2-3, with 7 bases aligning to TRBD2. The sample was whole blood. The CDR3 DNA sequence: TGTGCCAGCAGCTTAAGCGCCGGTTGGGGAGCGGGAAGCACAGATACGCAGTATTTT. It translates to CASSLSAGWGAGSTDTQYF.